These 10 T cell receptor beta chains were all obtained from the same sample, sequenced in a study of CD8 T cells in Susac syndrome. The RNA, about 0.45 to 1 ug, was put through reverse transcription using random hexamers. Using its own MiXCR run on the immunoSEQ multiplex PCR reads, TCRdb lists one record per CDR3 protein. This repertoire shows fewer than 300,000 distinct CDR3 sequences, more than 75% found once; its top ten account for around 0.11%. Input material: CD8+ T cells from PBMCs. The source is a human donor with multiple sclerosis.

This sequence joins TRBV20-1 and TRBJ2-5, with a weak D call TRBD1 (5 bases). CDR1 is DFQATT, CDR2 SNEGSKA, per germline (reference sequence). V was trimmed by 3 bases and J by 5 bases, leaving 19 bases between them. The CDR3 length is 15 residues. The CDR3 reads CSASRWGSTGETQYF. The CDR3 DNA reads TGCAGTGCTAGCCGGTGGGGCTCCACTGGGGAGACCCAGTACTTC.

In DNA form, the CDR3 reads TGCAGTGCTAGTAGCTTTGGCGATTCGGATACGCAGTATTTT. Protein: CSASSFGDSDTQYF. The genes are TRBV20-1 and TRBJ2-3; D uncertain. The CDR3 consists of 14 residues. V shed 3 bases and J shed 6 bases, with 16 bases lying between them. Germline V lookup: CDR1 DFQATT, CDR2 SNEGSKA (reference sequence).

CDR3 coding DNA: TGTGCCAGCAGGCACCCCGGGACTAGCGGGAGGGCACCTCAGTACAATGAGCAGTTCTTC. Protein product: CASRHPGTSGRAPQYNEQFF. The rearrangement joins TRBV11-1 to TRBJ2-1, with TRBD2 matching over 16 bases. This CDR3 is 20 amino acids long. Germline assignment: CDR1 SGHAT and CDR2 FQDESV (reference sequence). The V segment lost 6 bases and the J segment 4 bases; nucleotides outside the gene matches: 15.

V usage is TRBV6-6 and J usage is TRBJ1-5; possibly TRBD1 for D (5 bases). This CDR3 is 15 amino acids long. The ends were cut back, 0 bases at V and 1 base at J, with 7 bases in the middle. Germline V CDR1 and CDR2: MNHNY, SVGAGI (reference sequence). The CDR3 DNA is TGTGCCAGCAGTTACTCCTCAGGGAGCAATCAGCCCCAGCATTTT. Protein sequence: CASSYSSGSNQPQHF.

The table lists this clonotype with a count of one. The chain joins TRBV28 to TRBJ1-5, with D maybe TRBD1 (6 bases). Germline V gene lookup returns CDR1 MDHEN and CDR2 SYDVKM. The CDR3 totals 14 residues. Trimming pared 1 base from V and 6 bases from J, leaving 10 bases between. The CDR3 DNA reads TGTGCCAGCAGTTTATTCAGGGGAGGTCAGCCCCAGCATTTT. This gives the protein CASSLFRGGQPQHF.

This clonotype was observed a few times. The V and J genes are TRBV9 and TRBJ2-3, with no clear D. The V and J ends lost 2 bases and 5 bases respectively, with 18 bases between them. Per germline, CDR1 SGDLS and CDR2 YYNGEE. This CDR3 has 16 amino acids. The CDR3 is CASSVSLSDALDTQYF. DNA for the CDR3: TGTGCCAGCAGCGTGTCTTTAAGCGACGCGCTAGATACGCAGTATTTT.

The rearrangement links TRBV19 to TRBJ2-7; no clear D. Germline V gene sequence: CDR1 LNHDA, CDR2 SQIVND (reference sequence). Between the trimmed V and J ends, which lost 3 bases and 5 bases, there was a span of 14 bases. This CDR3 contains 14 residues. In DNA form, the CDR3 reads TGTGCCAGTAGTATTTTGGCTAAACCGGACGAGCAGTACTTC. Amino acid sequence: CASSILAKPDEQYF.

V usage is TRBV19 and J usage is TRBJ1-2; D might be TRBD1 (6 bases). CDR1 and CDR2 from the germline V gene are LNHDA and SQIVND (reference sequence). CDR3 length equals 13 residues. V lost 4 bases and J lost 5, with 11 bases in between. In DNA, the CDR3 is TGTGCCAGTAGTACATACAGGGAGTATGGCTACACCTTC. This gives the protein CASSTYREYGYTF. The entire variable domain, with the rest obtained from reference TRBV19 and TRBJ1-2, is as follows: DGGITQSPKYLFRKEGQNVTLSCEQNLNHDAMYWYRQDPGQGLRLIYYSQIVNDFQKGDIAEGYSVSREKKESFPLTVTSAQKNPTAFYLCASSTYREYGYTFGSGTRLTVV.

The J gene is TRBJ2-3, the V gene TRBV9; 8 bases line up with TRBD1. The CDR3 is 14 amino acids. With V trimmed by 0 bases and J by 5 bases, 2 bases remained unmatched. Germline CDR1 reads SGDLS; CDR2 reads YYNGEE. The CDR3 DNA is TGTGCCAGCAGCGTAGCAGGGGGCGGAGATACGCAGTATTTT. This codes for CASSVAGGGDTQYF.

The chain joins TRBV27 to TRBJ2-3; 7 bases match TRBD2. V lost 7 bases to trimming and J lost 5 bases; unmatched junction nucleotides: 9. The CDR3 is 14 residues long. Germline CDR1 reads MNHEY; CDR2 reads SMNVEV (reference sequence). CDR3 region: CASIGGGSGDTQYF. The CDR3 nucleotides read TGTGCCAGCATTGGTGGCGGGAGTGGAGATACGCAGTATTTT.